This T cell receptor beta chain was documented in a study of beta chain features in type 1 diabetes. Study-level findings and limits: A definitive answer on HLA type influencing TCRB rearrangement was not reached here.

TCRB transcripts that were expressed got sequenced, as all of the isolated RNA had been reverse transcribed. The repertoire was sequenced with immunoSEQ multiplex PCR; TCRdb's copy has only in-frame clones and lacks some. The sample yields approximately 470,000 clones, about 32% seen once. The CDR3 covers 16 residues. Germline CDR1 is SNHLY and CDR2 is FYNNEI. The junction had 4 bases not matched to a gene; V was cut back by 5 bases and J by 2 bases. As for this clone: As yet, its antigen is unknown. At the DNA level, this CDR3 is encoded by other sequences in the same sample as well.

What was sequenced was naive CD4+ T cells from blood. This TCR was sampled from a man between 18 and 35 years old in good health. This chain links TRBV2 with TRBJ2-6, with TRBD1 matching over 9 bases. CDR3 in DNA: TGTGCCAGCAGTCGGGACAGGGAGGCTGGGGCCAACGTCCTGACTTTC. Translated, it gives CASSRDREAGANVLTF.